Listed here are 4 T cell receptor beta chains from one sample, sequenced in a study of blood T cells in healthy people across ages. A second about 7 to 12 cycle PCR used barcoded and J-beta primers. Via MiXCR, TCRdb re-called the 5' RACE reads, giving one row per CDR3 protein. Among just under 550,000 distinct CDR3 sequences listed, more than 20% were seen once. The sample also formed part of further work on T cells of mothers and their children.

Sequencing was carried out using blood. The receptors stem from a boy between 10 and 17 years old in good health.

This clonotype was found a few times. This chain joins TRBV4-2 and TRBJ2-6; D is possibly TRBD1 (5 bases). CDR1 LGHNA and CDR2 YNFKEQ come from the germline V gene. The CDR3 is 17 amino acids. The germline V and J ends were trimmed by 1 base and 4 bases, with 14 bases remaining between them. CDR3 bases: TGTGCCAGCAGCCAAGTCACAAGGGGCCAGGGGGCCAACGTCCTGACTTTC. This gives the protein CASSQVTRGQGANVLTF.

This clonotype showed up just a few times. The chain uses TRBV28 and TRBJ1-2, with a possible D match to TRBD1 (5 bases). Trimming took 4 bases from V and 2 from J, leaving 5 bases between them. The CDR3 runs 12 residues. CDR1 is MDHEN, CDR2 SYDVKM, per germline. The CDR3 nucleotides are TGTGCCAGCAGTTCAGGGAACTATGGCTACACCTTC. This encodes CASSSGNYGYTF.

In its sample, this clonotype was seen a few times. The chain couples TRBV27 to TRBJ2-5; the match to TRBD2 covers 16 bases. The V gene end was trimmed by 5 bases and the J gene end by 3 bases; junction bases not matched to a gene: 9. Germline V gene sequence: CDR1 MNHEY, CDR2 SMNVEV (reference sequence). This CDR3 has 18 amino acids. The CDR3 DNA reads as TGTGCCAGCAGTCCGGGACTAGCGGGAGGGCCTGGGGAAGAGACCCAGTACTTC. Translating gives CASSPGLAGGPGEETQYF.

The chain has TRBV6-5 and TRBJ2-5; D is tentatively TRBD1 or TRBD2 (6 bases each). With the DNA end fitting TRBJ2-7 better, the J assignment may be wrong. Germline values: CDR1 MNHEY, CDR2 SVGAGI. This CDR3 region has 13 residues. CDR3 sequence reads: CASSSGARGEQYF. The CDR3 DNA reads TGTGCCAGCAGTTCGGGGGCTCGCGGCGAGCAGTACTTC.